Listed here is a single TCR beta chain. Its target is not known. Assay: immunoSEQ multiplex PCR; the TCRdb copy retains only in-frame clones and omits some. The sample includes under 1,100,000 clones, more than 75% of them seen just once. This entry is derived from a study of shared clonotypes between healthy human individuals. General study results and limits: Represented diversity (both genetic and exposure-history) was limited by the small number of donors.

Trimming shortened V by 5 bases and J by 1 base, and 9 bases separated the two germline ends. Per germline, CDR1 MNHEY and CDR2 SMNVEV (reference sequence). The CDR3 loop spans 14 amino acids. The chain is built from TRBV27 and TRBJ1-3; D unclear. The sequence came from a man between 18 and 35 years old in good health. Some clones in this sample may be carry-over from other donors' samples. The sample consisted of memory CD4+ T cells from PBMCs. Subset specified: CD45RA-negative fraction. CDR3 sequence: CASSPVWSGNTIYF. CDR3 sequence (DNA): TGTGCCAGCAGTCCCGTTTGGTCTGGAAACACCATATATTTT.